A selection of T cell receptor beta chains follows, all from one sample in a study of T cells in Graves' hyperthyroidism and ophthalmopathy. Each CDR3 protein gets one entry after TCRdb re-called the multiplex PCR reads with MiXCR. The table records 600,000 or so distinct CDR3 sequences, 12% to 15% of them present only once. Sequencing used blood. These TCRs come from a woman younger than 35 with Graves' ophthalmopathy. The CDR3 runs from the conserved cysteine through the conserved F or W. The D gene is left open where the match is weak. Clone size is given for some rows only: seen once, a few or many times, or a class if the clone is expanded.

>TRBV5-1|many|TRBD1|TRBJ2-5
CASSLGQGKETQYF
TGTGCCAGCAGCTTGGGACAGGGGAAAGAGACCCAGTACTTC
>TRBV6-2/TRBV6-3|NA|TRBD2|TRBJ2-7
CASSRPWTSGIYEQYF
TGTGCCAGCAGCCGCCCTTGGACTAGCGGGATTTACGAGCAGTACTTC
>TRBV7-9|many|NA|TRBJ2-3
CASSLGTPGQYF
TGTGCCAGCAGCTTAGGGACTCCTGGGCAGTATTTT
>TRBV2|many|NA|TRBJ2-2
CASSEGAAGANTGELFF
TGTGCCAGCAGTGAGGGGGCTGCGGGAGCGAACACCGGGGAGCTGTTTTTT
>TRBV7-2|NA|TRBD2|TRBJ2-1
CASSPLAGAGEQFF
TGTGCCAGCAGCCCATTAGCGGGAGCCGGGGAGCAGTTCTTC
>TRBV7-9|many|TRBD1|TRBJ2-7
CASSPGQVYEQYF
TGTGCCAGCAGCCCAGGACAGGTCTACGAGCAGTACTTC
>TRBV30|many|NA|TRBJ2-1
CAWTPPPTGFHEQFF
TGTGCCTGGACACCCCCCCCCACAGGGTTCCATGAGCAGTTCTTC
>TRBV30|NA|NA|TRBJ2-2
CAWRAGSGELFF
TGTGCCTGGAGGGCAGGGTCCGGGGAGCTGTTTTTT
>TRBV24-1|NA|NA|TRBJ2-5
CATSELGSAYRETQYF
TGTGCCACCAGTGAATTGGGATCCGCGTACCGAGAGACCCAGTACTTC
>TRBV4-2|NA|NA|TRBJ2-7
CASSQDLSGSYEQYF
TGTGCCAGCAGCCAAGATCTTAGCGGCTCCTACGAGCAGTACTTC
>TRBV7-8|NA|TRBD1|TRBJ1-5
CASSPEAGTGDQPQHF
TGTGCCAGTAGCCCCGAGGCCGGGACAGGAGATCAGCCCCAGCATTTT
>TRBV5-1|NA|NA|TRBJ1-2
CASSLAADTTYGYTF
TGCGCCAGCAGCTTGGCCGCTGACACCACCTATGGCTACACCTTC
>TRBV28|once|TRBD2|TRBJ2-3
CASGTSGRAPDTQYF
TGTGCCAGCGGCACTAGCGGGAGGGCCCCAGATACGCAGTATTTT
>TRBV6-2/TRBV6-3|many|TRBD1|TRBJ1-1
CASSRTGGYTEAFF
TGTGCCAGCAGTCGGACAGGGGGTTACACTGAAGCTTTCTTT
>TRBV28|many|TRBD2|TRBJ2-1
CASSLGLAGANEQFF
TGTGCCAGCAGCCTGGGACTAGCGGGAGCTAATGAGCAGTTCTTC
>TRBV6-1|many|NA|TRBJ1-5
CASSEAPGASQPQHF
TGTGCCAGCAGTGAAGCACCCGGGGCGAGTCAGCCCCAGCATTTT
>TRBV4-3|once|NA|TRBJ1-1
CASSPTENTGAFF
TGCGCCAGCAGCCCGACAGAGAACACTGGAGCTTTCTTT
>TRBV24-1|many|TRBD1|TRBJ1-1
CATSDTGTGNTEAFF
TGTGCCACCAGTGATACCGGGACAGGGAACACTGAAGCTTTCTTT
>TRBV28|many|TRBD1|TRBJ1-2
CASSLPTGVNGYTF
TGTGCCAGCAGTTTACCAACAGGGGTGAATGGCTACACCTTC
>TRBV28|NA|TRBD1|TRBJ1-6
CASSPADRRSPLHF
TGTGCCAGCAGTCCCGCGGACAGGCGGTCACCCCTCCACTTT
>TRBV20-1|many|TRBD1|TRBJ2-5
CSAGRTGKETQYF
TGCAGTGCTGGACGGACAGGGAAAGAGACCCAGTACTTC
>TRBV6-1|many|NA|TRBJ2-5
CASSTSGETQYF
TGTGCCAGCAGTACCAGTGGAGAGACCCAGTACTTC
>TRBV6-1|many|NA|TRBJ2-7
CASSERAAYEQYF
TGTGCCAGCAGTGAAAGGGCAGCCTACGAGCAGTACTTC
>TRBV6-2/TRBV6-3|many|NA|TRBJ2-7
CASSYSPYEQYF
TGTGCCAGCAGTTACTCCCCCTACGAGCAGTACTTC
>TRBV5-1|many|NA|TRBJ2-7
CASSLAVIGPNSYEQYF
TGCGCCAGCAGCTTGGCCGTTATCGGACCGAACTCCTACGAGCAGTACTTC
>TRBV7-3|many|NA|TRBJ2-1
CASSFFGGPYNEQFF
TGTGCCAGCAGCTTTTTCGGAGGGCCCTACAATGAGCAGTTCTTC
>TRBV11-3|many|NA|TRBJ2-1
CASSLGLGGGGMIYNEQFF
TGTGCCAGCAGCCTAGGTCTGGGTGGGGGAGGTATGATCTACAATGAGCAGTTCTTC
>TRBV9|NA|NA|TRBJ1-6
CASSVGAPGVNSPLHF
TGTGCCAGCAGCGTCGGGGCCCCTGGAGTGAATTCACCCCTCCACTTT
>TRBV6-2/TRBV6-3|many|NA|TRBJ1-5
CASSYSGWQPQHF
TGTGCCAGCAGTTACTCTGGGTGGCAGCCCCAGCATTTT
>TRBV29-1|NA|NA|TRBJ2-7
CSVAGGFYEQYF
TGCAGCGTTGCCGGGGGATTCTACGAGCAGTACTTC
>TRBV19|NA|NA|TRBJ2-3
CASSKGKNTDTQYF
TGTGCCAGTAGTAAAGGGAAGAACACAGATACGCAGTATTTT
>TRBV4-1|NA|NA|TRBJ2-3
CASSQDSVRHRASTDTQYF
TGCGCCAGCAGCCAAGATTCCGTAAGACATCGGGCCAGCACAGATACGCAGTATTTT
>TRBV6-2/TRBV6-3|many|TRBD1|TRBJ1-1
CASSYSGETGDGEAFF
TGTGCCAGCAGTTACTCGGGTGAAACAGGGGATGGTGAAGCTTTCTTT
>TRBV19|NA|TRBD1|TRBJ2-7
CASSTSGTAFTYEQYF
TGTGCCAGTAGTACCTCCGGGACAGCTTTCACCTACGAGCAGTACTTC
>TRBV20-1|many|NA|TRBJ2-7
CSARDPTARGGVYEQYF
TGCAGTGCTAGAGATCCTACGGCCAGGGGAGGGGTCTACGAGCAGTACTTC
>TRBV5-8|many|NA|TRBJ2-3
CASNRAARTDTQYF
TGTGCCAGCAACCGGGCAGCTCGCACAGATACGCAGTATTTT
>TRBV7-3|many|NA|TRBJ2-1
CASSLTMTTYNEQFF
TGTGCCAGCAGCTTAACGATGACTACTTACAATGAGCAGTTCTTC
>TRBV14|many|NA|TRBJ2-3
CASSRRGLLGGTDTQYF
TGTGCCAGCAGCAGACGCGGTCTACTAGGAGGCACAGATACGCAGTATTTT
>TRBV30|many|NA|TRBJ1-1
CAAAGVVAEAFF
TGTGCCGCGGCCGGGGTTGTCGCTGAAGCTTTCTTT
>TRBV20-1|many|NA|TRBJ2-1
CSAIDSSPHFGNEQFF
TGCAGTGCTATCGACTCCTCCCCCCACTTTGGCAATGAGCAGTTCTTC
>TRBV2|many|NA|TRBJ2-2
CASSGGLVAGELFF
TGTGCCAGCAGTGGCGGACTGGTGGCCGGGGAGCTGTTTTTT
>TRBV30|many|NA|TRBJ1-1
CAWTETSQAFF
TGTGCCTGGACGGAGACATCCCAAGCTTTCTTT
>TRBV5-5|few|NA|TRBJ1-5
CASSLTGWGNQPQHF
TGTGCCAGCAGCTTAACAGGGTGGGGCAATCAGCCCCAGCATTTT
>TRBV11-2|many|NA|TRBJ2-1
CASSWDTGGNNEQFF
TGTGCCAGCAGCTGGGACACCGGAGGGAACAATGAGCAGTTCTTC
>TRBV5-4|few|TRBD1|TRBJ1-1
CASSSSRDRGGTEAFF
TGTGCCAGCAGCTCGTCCCGGGACAGGGGGGGCACTGAAGCTTTCTTT
>TRBV6-1|many|TRBD1|TRBJ1-1
CASSGDRGTTEAFF
TGTGCCAGCAGTGGGGACAGGGGCACTACCGAAGCTTTCTTT